These 16 T cell receptor beta chains came from one sample sequenced in a study of T cells after yellow fever vaccination. MiXCR, run by TCRdb on the 5' RACE reads, gives a single entry per CDR3 protein. The table includes fewer than 450,000 distinct CDR3 sequences, 11% detected once. The source was PBMCs, collected on the day of the first yellow fever vaccination. Source of these receptors: a man aged 18 to 30 who received the YFV17D yellow fever vaccine.

This clonotype was recorded many times. V and J are TRBV5-1 and TRBJ1-2; 8 bases fit TRBD1. Germline V lookup: CDR1 SGHRS, CDR2 YFSETQ. The ends lost 4 bases at V and 4 bases at J; junction bases unmatched: 9. This CDR3 is built from 15 residues. CDR3 protein: CASSTQGAQSYGYTF. CDR3 in DNA: TGCGCCAGCAGCACTCAGGGGGCGCAAAGCTATGGCTACACCTTC.

CDR3 bases: TGTGCCTGGAAAGGACACCCAGGGATCTCACCCCTCCACTTT. Protein sequence: CAWKGHPGISPLHF. The J gene is TRBJ1-6, the V gene TRBV30; D possibly corresponds to TRBD1 (5 bases). The V end was cut by 4 bases, the J end by 10 bases, with 17 bases between. This CDR3 spans 14 amino acids. CDR1 is GTSNPN, CDR2 SVGIG, per germline (reference sequence).

Only a few counts were recorded for this clonotype. The genes are TRBV7-3 and TRBJ2-1; TRBD1 is a possible D gene (6 bases). Between the trimmed V and J ends, which lost 2 bases and 0 bases, there was a span of 17 bases. The CDR3 consists of 18 residues. Per germline, CDR1 SGHTA and CDR2 FQGTGA. The CDR3 sequence: CASSLRGVKQGSYNEQFF. In DNA, the CDR3 is TGTGCCAGCAGCTTACGTGGGGTGAAACAGGGCTCCTACAATGAGCAGTTCTTC.

The chain carries TRBV2 and TRBJ1-2; unclear D gene. The germline V gene encodes CDR1 SNHLY and CDR2 FYNNEI. V gave up 6 bases and J gave up 5 bases, with 10 bases separating them. The CDR3 extends over 12 amino acids. Written as DNA, the CDR3 is TGTGCCAGCAGGGGAGATACGTATGGCTACACCTTC. It specifies CASRGDTYGYTF.

This clonotype has only a few counts. V and J are TRBV6-1 and TRBJ1-2; possibly TRBD1 for D (5 bases). The V end lost 3 bases, the J end lost 0 bases, and 14 bases lay between the germline ends. The length of the CDR3 is 16 residues. CDR1 and CDR2 (germline): MNHNS, SASEGT. CDR3 region: CASSDRDGGSNYGYTF. The CDR3 nucleotides read TGTGCCAGCAGTGACCGGGACGGAGGTTCTAACTATGGCTACACCTTC.

This clonotype came up a few times. The genes are TRBV5-1 and TRBJ1-4; no reliable D call. Trimming removed 3 bases at V and 4 bases at J, with 7 bases between. Germline V gives CDR1 SGHRS, CDR2 YFSETQ. The CDR3 is 13 amino acids. In nucleotides, the CDR3 is TGCGCCAGCAGCTATAGGGTTAATGAAAAACTGTTTTTT. It is translated as CASSYRVNEKLFF.

The chain couples TRBV24-1 to TRBJ2-2; possibly TRBD1 for D (5 bases). The ends were cut back, 7 bases at V and 3 bases at J, with 17 bases in the middle. Germline assignment: CDR1 KGHDR and CDR2 SFDVKD. This CDR3 spans 16 amino acids. The CDR3 DNA is TGTGCCACCAGGAATTCGTTTCAGGGTGACACCGGGGAGCTGTTTTTT. It translates to CATRNSFQGDTGELFF.

This clonotype occurred a few times. The chain employs TRBV4-1 and TRBJ2-1; 7 bases are a match to TRBD1. Germline V gene lookup returns CDR1 MGHRA and CDR2 YSYEKL. There are 17 residues in the CDR3. V lost 4 bases to trimming and J lost 5 bases; unmatched junction nucleotides: 14. The CDR3 sequence is CASSLSPDRMNDNEQFF. The CDR3 DNA is TGCGCCAGCAGCCTTTCTCCGGACAGGATGAATGACAATGAGCAGTTCTTC.

The rearrangement uses TRBV6-1 and TRBJ1-1, with 7 bases identical to TRBD1. Trimming took 8 bases from V and 5 from J; bases not matched to a gene: 14. CDR1 and CDR2 (germline): MNHNS, SASEGT. The CDR3 is 15 residues long. For the CDR3, the DNA is TGTGCCAGCTGGGGACAGAGACTAGGTGTGACTGAAGCTTTCTTT. This codes for CASWGQRLGVTEAFF.

There are a few counts of this clonotype. This sequence joins TRBV3-1 and TRBJ1-4, with D possibly being TRBD1 (5 bases). Per the germline V gene, CDR1 is LGHDT and CDR2 is YNNKEL (reference sequence). Trimming took off 5 bases at V and 4 bases at J, with 14 bases between the two ends. CDR3 length equals 15 residues. In DNA form, the CDR3 reads TGTGCCAGCAGCGGTTGGGACGGCGATAATGAAAAACTGTTTTTT. It encodes CASSGWDGDNEKLFF.

This sequence joins TRBV2 and TRBJ2-5; tentative D call: TRBD2 (6 bases). This CDR3 is built from 14 residues. Germline CDR1 is SNHLY and CDR2 is FYNNEI. Trimming removed 3 bases at V and 2 bases at J, with 10 bases between. The CDR3 here is CASSDTSPQETQYF. The CDR3 DNA follows: TGTGCCAGCAGTGATACTAGCCCACAAGAGACCCAGTACTTC.

The V gene is TRBV6-2 or TRBV6-3, the J gene TRBJ2-6, with 7 bases matching TRBD1. The length of the CDR3 is 15 residues. V lost 5 bases, J lost 4 bases, and 5 bases stayed unmatched. CDR1 and CDR2 from the germline V gene are MNHEY and SVGEGT. CDR3: CASSTGETGANVLTF. The CDR3 DNA sequence: TGTGCCAGCAGTACAGGGGAGACGGGGGCCAACGTCCTGACTTTC.

This clonotype was counted only a few times. The chain couples TRBV6-5 to TRBJ2-1; D perhaps matches TRBD2 (7 bases). The CDR3 contains 15 residues. Germline CDR1 MNHEY, CDR2 SVGAGI. V shed 5 bases and J shed 2 bases, with 13 bases lying between them. The CDR3 DNA reads TGTGCCAGCAGTCTCGGGGGGCGACCCTACAATGAGCAGTTCTTC. Protein sequence: CASSLGGRPYNEQFF.

This clonotype has ten or more counts. This chain joins TRBV12-3 or TRBV12-4 and TRBJ1-5; D is perhaps TRBD1 (5 bases). V lost 2 bases and J 6 bases, leaving 8 bases between the germline ends. The CDR3 is made up of 13 amino acids. The CDR3 here is CASSLTGVQPQHF. The CDR3 coding sequence is TGTGCCAGCAGTTTAACGGGGGTTCAGCCCCAGCATTTT.

This clonotype was detected many times. The chain employs TRBV18 and TRBJ2-2; 9 positions match TRBD1. After removal of 3 bases from V and 7 bases from J, the junction contained 3 bases not matched to a gene. Germline V gives CDR1 KGHSH, CDR2 LQKENI. This CDR3 comprises 14 residues. The CDR3: CASSPGQGHGELFF. DNA of the CDR3: TGTGCCAGCTCACCTGGACAGGGGCACGGGGAGCTGTTTTTT.

The chain recombines TRBV6-1 with TRBJ2-3; possible D gene TRBD1, 6 bases. The CDR3 runs 13 residues. Between the trimmed V and J ends, which lost 4 bases and 8 bases, there was a span of 13 bases. Germline CDR1 is MNHNS and CDR2 is SASEGT. CDR3 sequence (DNA): TGTGCCAGCAGTGGAGCCGGACAGCCTACGCAGTATTTT. This gives the protein CASSGAGQPTQYF.